The clone carrying this TCR beta chain was observed a few times. As yet, its antigen is unknown. The data belong to a study of T cells after yellow fever vaccination. MiXCR was run by TCRdb on the 5' RACE reads, yielding one entry per CDR3 protein. The sample carries about 510,000 distinct CDR3 sequences, less than 25% recorded once. CDR1 and CDR2 (germline): MNHEY, SVGAGI. The length of the CDR3 is 16 residues. Unmatched junction bases numbered 10, after V lost 0 bases and J lost 6 bases. Overall study results and limits: One caveat is that FACS-sorted repertoires could contain abundant clonotypes contaminating from the bulk population.

The starting material was PBMCs, obtained 20 to 25 days after the first yellow fever vaccination. The chain couples TRBV6-5 to TRBJ2-7; 8 nucleotides line up with TRBD1. The clonotype was recovered from a young man who received the YFV17D yellow fever vaccine. CDR3 sequence: CASSYSITGGNSEQYF. Here the CDR3 DNA reads TGTGCCAGCAGTTACTCAATCACAGGGGGGAATAGCGAGCAGTACTTC.